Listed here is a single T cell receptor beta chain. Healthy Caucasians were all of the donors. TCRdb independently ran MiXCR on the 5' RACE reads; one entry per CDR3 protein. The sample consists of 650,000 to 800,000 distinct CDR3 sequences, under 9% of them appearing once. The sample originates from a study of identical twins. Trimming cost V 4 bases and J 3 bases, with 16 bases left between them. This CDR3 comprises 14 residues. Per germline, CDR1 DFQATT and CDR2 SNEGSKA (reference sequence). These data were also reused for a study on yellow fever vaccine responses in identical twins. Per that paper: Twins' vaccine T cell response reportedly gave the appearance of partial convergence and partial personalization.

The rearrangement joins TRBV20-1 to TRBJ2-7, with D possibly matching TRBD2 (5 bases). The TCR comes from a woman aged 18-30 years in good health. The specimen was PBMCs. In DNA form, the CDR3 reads TGCAGTGCTAATAAACTAGTTGCACTCTACGAGCAGTACTTC. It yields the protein CSANKLVALYEQYF.